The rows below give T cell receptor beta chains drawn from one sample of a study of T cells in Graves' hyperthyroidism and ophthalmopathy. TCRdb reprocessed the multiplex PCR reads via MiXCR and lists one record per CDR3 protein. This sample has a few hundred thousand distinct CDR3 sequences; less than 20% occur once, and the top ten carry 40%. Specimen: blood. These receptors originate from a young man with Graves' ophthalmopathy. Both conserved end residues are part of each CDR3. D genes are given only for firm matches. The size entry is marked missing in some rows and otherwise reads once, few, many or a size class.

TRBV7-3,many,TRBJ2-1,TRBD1,CASSFPDREGEQFF,TGTGCCAGCAGCTTCCCGGACAGGGAAGGTGAGCAGTTCTTC
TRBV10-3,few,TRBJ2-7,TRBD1,CAISESRTGVIYEQYF,TGTGCCATCAGTGAGTCTAGGACAGGGGTGATCTACGAGCAGTACTTC
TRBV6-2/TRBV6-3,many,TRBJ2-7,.,CASSYGDSYEQYF,TGTGCCAGCAGTTACGGAGACAGCTACGAGCAGTACTTC
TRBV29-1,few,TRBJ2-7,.,CSVESSYEQYF,TGCAGCGTTGAATCCTCCTACGAGCAGTACTTC
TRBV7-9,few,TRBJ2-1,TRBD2,CASSRDSSGNEQFF,TGTGCCAGCAGTCGGGACTCTAGCGGCAATGAGCAGTTCTTC
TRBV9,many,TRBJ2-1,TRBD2,CASSARGAGGGEQFF,TGTGCCAGCAGCGCCCGAGGAGCGGGGGGGGGAGAGCAGTTCTTC
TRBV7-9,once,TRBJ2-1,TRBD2,CASSLGASGNYNEQFF,TGTGCCAGCAGCTTAGGGGCTAGCGGGAACTACAATGAGCAGTTCTTC
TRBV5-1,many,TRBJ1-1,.,CASSLRSGEGENTEAFF,TGCGCCAGCAGCTTGAGGTCCGGGGAGGGGGAAAACACTGAAGCTTTCTTT
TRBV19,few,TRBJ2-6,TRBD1,CASTRTGDHSGANVLTF,TGTGCCAGTACCCGGACAGGGGATCACTCTGGGGCCAACGTCCTGACTTTC
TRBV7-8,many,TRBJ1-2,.,CASSLQGSSYGYTF,TGTGCCAGCAGCTTACAGGGCAGTTCCTATGGCTACACCTTC
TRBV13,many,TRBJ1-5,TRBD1,CASSLGQGSNQPQHF,TGTGCCAGCAGCTTGGGACAGGGAAGCAATCAGCCCCAGCATTTT
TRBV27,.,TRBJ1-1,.,CASSLFGGPEAFF,TGTGCCAGCAGTTTATTCGGAGGACCTGAAGCTTTCTTT
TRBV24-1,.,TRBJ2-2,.,CATGGSGELFF,TGTGCCACCGGGGGATCCGGGGAGCTGTTTTTT
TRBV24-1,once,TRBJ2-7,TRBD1,CATSDPGTGSYKQYF,TGTGCCACCAGTGATCCCGGGACAGGGTCCTACAAGCAGTACTTC
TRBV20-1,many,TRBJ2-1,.,CSARWVINEQFF,TGCAGTGCTAGATGGGTAATAAATGAGCAGTTCTTC
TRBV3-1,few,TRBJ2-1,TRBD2,CASSQVAGGGNEQFF,TGTGCCAGCAGCCAAGTAGCGGGGGGAGGCAATGAGCAGTTCTTC
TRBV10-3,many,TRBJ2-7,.,CAISEAAGGGSYEQYF,TGTGCCATCAGTGAGGCCGCAGGGGGAGGCTCCTACGAGCAGTACTTC
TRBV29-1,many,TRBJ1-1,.,CSVRLLNTEAFF,TGCAGCGTTCGGCTGCTGAACACTGAAGCTTTCTTT
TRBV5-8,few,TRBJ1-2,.,CASSPTQHFYGYTF,TGTGCCAGCAGCCCAACCCAGCATTTCTATGGCTACACCTTC
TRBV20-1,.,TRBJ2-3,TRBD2,CSAREGGLGHADTQYF,TGCAGTGCTAGAGAGGGGGGGTTGGGGCACGCAGATACGCAGTATTTT
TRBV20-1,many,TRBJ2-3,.,CSATREGVGTDTQYF,TGCAGTGCGACGAGGGAAGGAGTCGGCACAGATACGCAGTATTTT
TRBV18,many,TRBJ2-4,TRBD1,CASSPGTGGVQNIQYF,TGTGCCAGCTCCCCTGGGACAGGGGGCGTCCAAAACATTCAGTACTTC
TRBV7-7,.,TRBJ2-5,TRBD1,CASSVTGGGETQYF,TGTGCTAGCAGCGTTACAGGGGGCGGTGAGACCCAGTACTTC
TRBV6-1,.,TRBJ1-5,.,CASTSHRDSNQPQHF,TGTGCCAGCACTTCCCACAGGGATAGCAATCAGCCCCAGCATTTT
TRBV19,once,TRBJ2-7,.,CASSIVDPSYEQYF,TGTGCCAGTAGTATAGTCGACCCCTCCTACGAGCAGTACTTC
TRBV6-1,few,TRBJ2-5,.,CASSPSDQETQHF,TGTGCCAGCAGTCCTTCAGATCAAGAGACCCAGCACTTC
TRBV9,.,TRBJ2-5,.,CASRADPAATQYF,TGTGCCAGCAGAGCAGATCCCGCCGCAACCCAGTACTTC
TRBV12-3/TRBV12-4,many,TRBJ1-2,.,CASSLGQAQGYTF,TGTGCCAGCAGTTTGGGGCAGGCGCAAGGCTACACCTTC
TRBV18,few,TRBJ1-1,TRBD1,CASSTYSGTANTEAFF,TGTGCCAGCTCAACTTACTCCGGGACAGCCAACACTGAAGCTTTCTTT
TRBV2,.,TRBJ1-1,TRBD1,CASDPRDRGLEAFF,TGTGCCAGCGACCCCCGGGACAGGGGGCTTGAAGCTTTCTTT
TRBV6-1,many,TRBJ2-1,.,CASRDRGFTYHYNEQFF,TGTGCCAGCAGGGATAGGGGGTTTACCTATCACTACAATGAGCAGTTCTTC
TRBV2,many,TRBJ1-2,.,CASSVGGRENNYGYTF,TGTGCCAGCAGTGTTGGTGGGAGGGAGAATAACTATGGCTACACCTTC
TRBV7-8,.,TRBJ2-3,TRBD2,CASSLHVAGGPDTQYF,TGTGCCAGCAGCTTACACGTAGCGGGGGGGCCAGATACGCAGTATTTT
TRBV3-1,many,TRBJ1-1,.,CASSQSRNTEAFF,TGTGCCAGCAGCCAAAGTCGCAACACTGAAGCTTTCTTT